This TCR beta chain was retrieved from a study of blood T cell repertoires in COVID-19. This table comes from immunoSEQ multiplex PCR, and its TCRdb copy is limited to in-frame clones, with some not included. The sample contains fewer than 200,000 clones, nearly 90% of which appear only once. The length of the CDR3 is 14 residues. V lost 6 bases and J lost 5, with 14 bases in between. Per the germline V gene, CDR1 is MGHRA and CDR2 is YSYEKL. The chain is built from TRBV4-1 and TRBJ1-5, with D maybe TRBD1 (5 bases). This TCR was sampled from a man between 60 and 75 years old with active or convalescent COVID-19. Sequencing input: peripheral blood. CDR3 nucleotides: TGCGCCAGCAGTGCGGGGGGGGACTATCAGCCCCAGCATTTT. This sequence encodes CASSAGGDYQPQHF.